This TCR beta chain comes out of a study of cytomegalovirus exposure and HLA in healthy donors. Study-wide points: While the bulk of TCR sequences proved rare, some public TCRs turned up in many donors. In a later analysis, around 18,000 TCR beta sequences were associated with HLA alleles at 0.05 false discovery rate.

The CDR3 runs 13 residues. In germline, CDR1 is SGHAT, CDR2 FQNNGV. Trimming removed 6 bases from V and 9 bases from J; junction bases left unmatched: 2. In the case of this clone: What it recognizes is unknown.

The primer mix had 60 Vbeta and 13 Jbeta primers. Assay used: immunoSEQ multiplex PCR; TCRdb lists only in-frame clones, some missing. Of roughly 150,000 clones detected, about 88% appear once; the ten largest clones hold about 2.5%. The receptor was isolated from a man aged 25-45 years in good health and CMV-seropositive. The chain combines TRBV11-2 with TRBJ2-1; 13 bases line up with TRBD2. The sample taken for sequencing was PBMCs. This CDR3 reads CASRWTSGSEQFF. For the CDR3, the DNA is TGTGCCAGCAGATGGACTAGCGGGAGTGAGCAGTTCTTC.